This is a list of T cell receptor beta chains from one sample in a study of blood T cell repertoires in COVID-19. Measured with immunoSEQ multiplex PCR; TCRdb has only the in-frame clones, and not every one. The profile shows roughly 110,000 clones, 80% to 95% of them singletons. Sequencing was done on a sample of peripheral blood. The receptors come from a woman aged 30 to 39 with acute or convalescent COVID-19. Each CDR3 is given with its conserved first and last residue. D genes are given only for firm matches. Only part of the rows carry a size: once, few, many, or a class if the clone is expanded.

TRBV3-1/TRBV3-2	TRBJ1-6	NA	NA	TGTGCCAGCAGCCAACGACAGGCGAGCTCCTATAATTCACCCCTCCACTTT	CASSQRQASSYNSPLHF
TRBV12-3/TRBV12-4	TRBJ1-2	TRBD1	NA	TGTGCCAGCACCCCGGACAGGGCCTATGGCTACACCTTC	CASTPDRAYGYTF
TRBV29-1	TRBJ2-7	NA	NA	TGCAGCGTTGAGTTGGGCCGCGCCAGGGAGCAGTACTTC	CSVELGRAREQYF
TRBV7-9	TRBJ2-3	NA	NA	TGTGCCAGCAGCTTAGGGTTAGCGGCAGATACGCAGTATTTT	CASSLGLAADTQYF
TRBV28	TRBJ2-7	TRBD1	NA	TGTGCCAGCAGTTTAACAACAGGGGGCACGGGCTACGAGCAGTACTTC	CASSLTTGGTGYEQYF
TRBV27	TRBJ2-1	TRBD2	NA	TGTGCCAGCACACTGACTAGCGGGCTTCAAAATGAGCAGTTCTTC	CASTLTSGLQNEQFF
TRBV4-1	TRBJ1-1	TRBD1	once	TGCGCCAGCAGCCAGGATTCTCCGGGACAGGGATCTACTGAAGCTTTCTTT	CASSQDSPGQGSTEAFF
TRBV5-1	TRBJ1-1	TRBD1	NA	TGCGCCAGCAGCTCCTGGACAGGTATGAACACTGAAGCTTTCTTT	CASSSWTGMNTEAFF
TRBV7-2	TRBJ1-2	NA	NA	TGTGCCAGCAGCTTAGGCCCCGGGACAAACTATGGCTACACCTTC	CASSLGPGTNYGYTF
TRBV18	TRBJ2-1	TRBD2	NA	TGTGCCAGCTCACCACGAGCGAGCGGGAACAATGAGCAGTTCTTC	CASSPRASGNNEQFF
TRBV30	TRBJ1-2	NA	NA	TGTGCCCTAATCAGCACTAACACTAACTATGGCTACACCTTC	CALISTNTNYGYTF
TRBV27	TRBJ2-5	TRBD2	NA	TGTGCCACGGGACTAGCGGGGGGTGAGACCCAGTACTTC	CATGLAGGETQYF
TRBV19	TRBJ1-2	NA	NA	TGTGCCAGTAGCAAGACAGGTGCCTCTAACTATGGCTACACCTTC	CASSKTGASNYGYTF
TRBV15	TRBJ1-3	NA	NA	TGTGCCACCAGCAGAGGCGGACTGTCCTCTGGAAACACCATATATTTT	CATSRGGLSSGNTIYF
TRBV12-3/TRBV12-4	TRBJ1-2	TRBD1	NA	TGTGCCAGCAGTTTCCGGGACAGCTATGGCTACACCTTC	CASSFRDSYGYTF
TRBV9	TRBJ2-7	TRBD2	NA	TGTGCCAGCAGCCCTGGTGTTTTAAAGGTACTAGCGGGAGAGGTCGAGCAGTACTTC	CASSPGVLKVLAGEVEQYF
TRBV24-1	TRBJ2-3	TRBD2	NA	TGTGCCACCTCTAGCGGGAGTAGCACAGATACGCAGTATTTT	CATSSGSSTDTQYF
TRBV5-6	TRBJ1-5	TRBD1	few	TGTGCCAGCAGCGTCGGGACAGGGGGGGCATATAGCAATCAGCCCCAGCATTTT	CASSVGTGGAYSNQPQHF
TRBV28	TRBJ1-5	TRBD1	NA	TGTGCCAGCAACAAAAGACAGGGAAATATTCAGCCCCAGCATTTT	CASNKRQGNIQPQHF
TRBV28	TRBJ1-3	TRBD1	NA	TGTGCCAGCGGGACAGGGGGCCTTTCTGGAAACACCATATATTTT	CASGTGGLSGNTIYF
TRBV2	TRBJ2-7	TRBD1	NA	TGTGCCAGCAGAGGCACAGGGGGATCCTACGAGCAGTACTTC	CASRGTGGSYEQYF
TRBV28	TRBJ1-1	NA	NA	TGTGCCAGCAGACGAAACGGGGGTACTGAAGCTTTCTTT	CASRRNGGTEAFF
TRBV11-3	TRBJ2-4	TRBD2	NA	TGTGCCAGCAGCTCACGGGGGGGAAACATTCAGTACTTC	CASSSRGGNIQYF
TRBV18	TRBJ1-2	TRBD1	NA	TGTGCCAGCTCACCACTCGACAGGGGAGAGGGCTACACCTTC	CASSPLDRGEGYTF
TRBV27	TRBJ1-6	TRBD1	once	TGTGCCAGCAGTTTCGTTTCCGGGACAGGGGGCCCCACTTATAATTCACCCCTCCACTTT	CASSFVSGTGGPTYNSPLHF
TRBV11-3	TRBJ1-2	NA	NA	TGTGCCAGCAGCCCACGAGACTATGGCTACACCTTC	CASSPRDYGYTF
TRBV6-2/TRBV6-3	TRBJ1-1	NA	NA	TGTGCCAGCAGTTACGGTTACAGGCCCATGAACACTGAAGCTTTCTTT	CASSYGYRPMNTEAFF
TRBV30	TRBJ1-1	TRBD1	NA	TGTGCCTGGCTCCGGGACAGGGGATGGGGAAAAGCTTTCTTT	CAWLRDRGWGKAFF
TRBV6-1	TRBJ2-1	NA	NA	TGTGCCAGCAGTGAAGACGGGAATCTCCTGTACAATGAGCAGTTCTTC	CASSEDGNLLYNEQFF
TRBV6-5	TRBJ1-2	TRBD1	once	TGTGCCAGCAGTTATGCTTCCGGGACAGGGTATGGCTACACCTTC	CASSYASGTGYGYTF
TRBV9	TRBJ1-2	NA	NA	TGTGCCAGCAGCGTAGACCCCCTCGGGGAGAATGGCTACACCTTC	CASSVDPLGENGYTF
TRBV7-2	TRBJ2-3	TRBD2	once	TGTGCCAGCAGCTCGTCCCTTCTAGCGGGGGGAAGCACAGATACGCAGTATTTT	CASSSSLLAGGSTDTQYF
TRBV10-2	TRBJ2-5	NA	NA	TGCGCCAGCAGTTCGACACAGAGTCAAGAGACCCAGTACTTC	CASSSTQSQETQYF
TRBV28	TRBJ2-7	NA	NA	TGTGCCAGCAGTCGGGACACCAAAAACTACGAGCAGTACTTC	CASSRDTKNYEQYF
TRBV5-1	TRBJ2-3	TRBD2	NA	TGCGCCAGCAGCTTGGAGCAGCGGGAGATGACAGATACGCAGTATTTT	CASSLEQREMTDTQYF
TRBV4-3	TRBJ2-2	NA	NA	TGCGCCAGCAGCCAACCAGGGGCGTTGCAGTCGGAGCTTGACACCGGGGAGCTGTTTTTT	CASSQPGALQSELDTGELFF
TRBV12-3/TRBV12-4	TRBJ1-4	NA	NA	TGTGCCAGCAGGGGGGAGGCAGTCGAACTGTTTTTT	CASRGEAVELFF
TRBV7-2	TRBJ2-7	TRBD1	NA	TGTGCCAGCAGAAGGACAGGGGTGTACGAGCAGTACTTC	CASRRTGVYEQYF
TRBV19	TRBJ1-6	NA	NA	TGTGCCAGTAGCGGGGTAAATTCACCCCTCCACTTT	CASSGVNSPLHF
TRBV28	TRBJ1-2	TRBD1	few	TGTGCCAGCATCCGGAACAGGGGGCAAGGCTACACCTTC	CASIRNRGQGYTF